Reported below is one T cell receptor beta chain. What it binds is not known. One junction end disagrees with the germline gene, perhaps due to a read error. Tagging with unique molecular identifiers was a feature of the TCR beta cDNA libraries. Around 450,000 cDNA molecules were recovered from an input of roughly 0.95 to 11 million T cells. TCRdb redid the calling of the PCR reads with MiXCR, one entry per CDR3 protein. The repertoire consists of hundreds of thousands of distinct CDR3 sequences, with approximately 46% occurring once and the leading ten covering roughly an eighth. The CDR3 is made up of 12 amino acids. The V gene's germline CDR1 is SGHVS and CDR2 FQNEAQ. This specimen comes from a study of post-analysis software for immune sequencing data. Study background: The courses of disease that were included comprised relapsing-remitting, secondary progressive and progressive-relapsing multiple sclerosis. Study-wide findings and caveats: Patients used several TRBV segments, including TRBV5-6, TRBV5-1 and TRBV20-1, more often than controls. Compared against controls, patients with multiple sclerosis displayed significantly lower normalized Chao1 diversity.

The sequencing input was blood. The chain uses TRBV7-8 and TRBJ2-1; D might be TRBD2 (5 bases). The sequence was obtained from a girl aged 5-17 years with multiple sclerosis. The CDR3 sequence is CASSLPMGERYF. CDR3 DNA: TGTGCCAGCAGCTTACCCATGGGCGAGCGGTACTTC. The variable domain in full, completed from reference TRBV7-8 and TRBJ2-1, reads GAGVSQSPRYKVAKRGQDVALRCDPISGHVSLFWYQQALGQGPEFLTYFQNEAQLDKSGLPSDRFFAERPEGSVSTLKIQRTQQEDSAVYLCASSLPMGERYFGPGTRLTVL.